This is a list of T cell receptor beta chains from one sample in a study of blood T cell repertoires in COVID-19. Method: immunoSEQ multiplex PCR; TCRdb's copy keeps in-frame clones and lacks some. Among about 380,000 clones listed, around 89% were seen once. What was sequenced was peripheral blood. The source is a man aged 18 to 29 with active or convalescent COVID-19. CDR3s include the opening cysteine and the closing phenylalanine or tryptophan. Each record gives: D gene, V gene, J gene, CDR3 DNA, CDR3 protein. A D gene is named only where the DNA matches it firmly.

D: NA; V: TRBV4-3; J: TRBJ2-7; DNA: TGCGCCAGCAGCCAAGATCTAGGCACATTATACGAGCAGTACTTC; CDR3: CASSQDLGTLYEQYF
D: NA; V: TRBV18; J: TRBJ1-4; DNA: TGTGCCAGCTCACCAGACAGGCTAGAAAAACTGTTTTTT; CDR3: CASSPDRLEKLFF
D: NA; V: TRBV25-1; J: TRBJ2-7; DNA: TGTGCCAGCAGTGAACCCGTCAGCTCCTACGAGCAGTACTTC; CDR3: CASSEPVSSYEQYF
D: NA; V: TRBV27; J: TRBJ2-7; DNA: TGTGCCAGCAGTGGGACATGGTTGGGGGAGCAGTACTTC; CDR3: CASSGTWLGEQYF
D: TRBD2; V: TRBV28; J: TRBJ2-1; DNA: TGTGCCAGCAGTTTATCTAGCGGGAGTGAAAATGAGCAGTTCTTC; CDR3: CASSLSSGSENEQFF
D: TRBD1; V: TRBV4-1; J: TRBJ1-6; DNA: TGCGCCAGCAGCCAAAGGGCAGGGGGAAATTCACCCCTCCACTTT; CDR3: CASSQRAGGNSPLHF
D: NA; V: TRBV11-2; J: TRBJ1-1; DNA: TGTGCCAGCAGCTTAGTCAGGGCCCCTGAAGCTTTCTTT; CDR3: CASSLVRAPEAFF
D: NA; V: TRBV6-5; J: TRBJ2-7; DNA: TGTGCCAGCAGTTACTCAGGGGTCTACGAGCAGTACTTC; CDR3: CASSYSGVYEQYF
D: NA; V: TRBV4-1; J: TRBJ1-2; DNA: TGCGCCAGCAGCCAACTGGGGCGGAACTATGGCTACACCTTC; CDR3: CASSQLGRNYGYTF
D: TRBD2; V: TRBV9; J: TRBJ2-3; DNA: TGTGCCAGCGGTGGTGGGAGCGGGGGGGACCGGGTCCCGCAGTATTTT; CDR3: CASGGGSGGDRVPQYF
D: TRBD1; V: TRBV19; J: TRBJ1-2; DNA: TGTGCCAGTAGTACGTCAGGGGGTGCTGGCTACACCTTC; CDR3: CASSTSGGAGYTF
D: NA; V: TRBV19; J: TRBJ1-5; DNA: TGTGCCAGTAGTATGGTTGGGGGGAATCAGCCCCAGCATTTT; CDR3: CASSMVGGNQPQHF
D: TRBD1; V: TRBV7-3; J: TRBJ1-6; DNA: TGTGCCAGCAGCTTATCCGGACAGGGTATGACACCCCTCCACTTT; CDR3: CASSLSGQGMTPLHF